This section outlines one T cell receptor beta chain sequence together with its context. This entry is derived from a study of radiation and T cells in renal cell carcinoma. Trimming took 3 bases from V and 3 from J, leaving 11 bases between them. The CDR3 contains 14 residues. The germline V gene encodes CDR1 SNHLY and CDR2 FYNNEI. Produced via immunoSEQ multiplex PCR; TCRdb's table is partial and in-frame only. The repertoire includes 150,000 to 200,000 clones, about 87% of them detected once, and around 11% sits in the top ten. Time point in this sample: blood 4 weeks post-SBRT, at nephrectomy. Described treatment: 15 Gy SBRT to primary tumor, nephrectomy 4 weeks later.

The TCR originated in a woman aged 45-65 years with renal cell carcinoma. The chain links TRBV2 to TRBJ1-2; D is possibly TRBD1 (6 bases). The sample here was blood, taken from a patient whose treatment included radiotherapy and nephrectomy. Here the CDR3 reads CASSEQGRYYGYTF. The CDR3, as DNA: TGTGCCAGCAGTGAGCAGGGGCGATACTATGGCTACACCTTC.